This TCR beta chain was captured in a study of blood T cell repertoires in COVID-19. Study-level background: Sites across the United States, Italy and Spain contributed samples from acute and convalescent COVID-19. T cells, B-cell-depleted T cells, or PBMCs provided the cDNA or gDNA that served as material.

Trimming removed 0 bases at V and 3 bases at J, with 9 bases between. Germline V gene data show CDR1 as SGHRS and CDR2 as YFSETQ. This CDR3 has 15 amino acids. Source study methods: Using reference gene primer amplification, nucleated cell counts were estimated. Measured with immunoSEQ multiplex PCR; TCRdb has only the in-frame clones, and not every one. That table furnishes V, J and clone size, whereas the DNA furnished D and trimming. The repertoire holds about 120,000 clones, with 80% as singletons. V gene TRBV5-1 combines with J gene TRBJ2-2, with TRBD1 as a possible D gene (5 bases). Sequencing was done on a sample of peripheral blood. The clonotype comes from a human donor in a cohort sampled during active COVID-19. The CDR3 loop reads CASSLGFRDTGELFF. The CDR3 DNA follows: TGCGCCAGCAGCTTGGGATTCAGGGACACCGGGGAGCTGTTTTTT.